Sequencing of this T cell receptor beta chain was carried out in a study of neurological immune-mediated disorders (dated 2019 in TCRdb). In the study overall: Among the 34 multiple sclerosis patients, relapsing-remitting MS was present in 31 and secondary progressive MS was present in 3. The 90 to 110 TCR-beta libraries included longitudinal samples, technical triplicates and paired sorted CD4+ and CD8+ T-cell subsets alongside PBMC samples. Using UMI-based sequencing, the study compared peripheral blood TCR-beta repertoires from patients with HTLV-I-associated myelopathy (HAM/TSP), patients with multiple sclerosis, and healthy controls. The cohort comprised 68 subjects: about 15 HAM/TSP patients, around 35 multiple sclerosis patients and around 20 healthy controls. Results the study describes overall, beyond this receptor: TCR clonal expansion was greatest in HAM/TSP patients and smallest in MS patients, who ranked below even healthy controls. No association of the MS cluster with clinical or MRI features was observed, and the need for larger cohorts was stated by the authors. No identical CDR3 amino acid sequences were found to be shared among expanded clones across subjects, suggesting that TCR-beta repertoires were private in all groups. Repertoires from 18 of 34 MS patients were grouped by phylogenetic analysis into a cluster of related CDR3 sequences, suggesting a possible repertoire-level signature.

The CDR3 covers 11 residues, taking in both the cysteine and the phenylalanine. The CDR3 DNA has 33 bases and is translated from base 1. The V and J ends are trimmed by 4 bases and 6 bases, leaving 5 bases between them. According to the germline V gene, CDR1 reads SGHRS and CDR2 reads YFSETQ. Unsorted PBMC libraries were generated from 2 million PBMCs stored in RNAlater at -80 °C until RNA extraction. Multiple sclerosis patients were enrolled in a US clinical protocol under which disease progression was evaluated by magnetic resonance imaging. PBMCs were separated from peripheral blood using Ficoll-Hypaque density gradient centrifugation and then cryopreserved in liquid nitrogen. This clonotype was observed at least ten times. Its antigen is unknown. The sample holds no much larger clone one base away, and base qualities are not on file. cDNA was synthesized by template-switch 5'RACE using a primer with a 10-nucleotide random unique molecular identifier that tagged each TCR transcript. Every sequencing run covered 15-18 subjects and yielded more than 160 million TCR-beta sequences. The RNeasy kit was used to extract total RNA. The KAPA Real-time Library Amplification kit was used to amplify TCR-beta VDJ regions with primers for the TCR constant region and the 5'RACE anchor. Sample indexes and Illumina adaptors were added in a first PCR, after which library yield was increased in a second PCR. After Ampure bead purification, the roughly 650 bp TCR product was size-selected on a 2% E-gel SizeSelection system. Before pooling, libraries had their quality checked on a Bioanalyzer, their concentration measured with Qubit, and their quantity determined with the Kapa Library Quantification kit. Paired-end 2 x 150 bp sequencing of the libraries was performed on an Illumina HiSeq 2500. To increase sequence diversity, roughly 25-31% phiX was spiked into each library pool. The authors' analysis ran thus. Quality-filtered reads were processed with the UMI-based MiGEC pipeline, which removed over 80% of raw TCR sequences during error correction. VDJ genes were aligned to IMGT germline references, and clonotypes were defined by unique CDR3 amino acid sequence plus V-J genes. VDJtools evaluated clonal expansion, Shannon diversity and CDR3 relatedness (CalcPairwiseDistances, ClusterSamples); CLCbio workbench built phylogenetic trees. Clones with at least 8 unique UMIs were defined as expanded, with this threshold being based on coefficient-of-variation modelling across technical triplicates. TCRdb handled the public reads itself, with Q25 trimming in fastp and clone calling in MiXCR, and kept productive beta chains. A single entry per CDR3 protein holds the most common genes and DNA from its merged rows. The V and J calls were determined by TCRdb, not by the authors. The sample includes about 66,000 distinct CDR3 sequences, with roughly 4.3% observed a single time. About 6.9% of the sample is held by the ten biggest clonotypes.

This receptor was identified in a man aged 25 to 40 with multiple sclerosis. Sequenced input: PBMCs. The sequence joins TRBV5-1 to TRBJ2-1, with the D gene too uncertain to name. The CDR3 here reads CASSLSNEQFF. The DNA is as follows: TGCGCCAGCAGCCTTAGCAATGAGCAGTTCTTC.